The rows below give T cell receptor beta chains drawn from one sample of a study of shared clonotypes between healthy human individuals. Here immunoSEQ multiplex PCR was the method, and the copy in TCRdb shows in-frame clones only, minus some. The table records roughly 530,000 clones, 90% to 97% of them present only once. The specimen was naive CD4+ T cells sorted from blood. These receptors were obtained from a young woman in good health. The CDR3 runs from the conserved cysteine through the conserved F or W. The D gene is left open where the match is weak. For some rows the clone size is stated as once, few or many, or as a class when expanded; others skip it.

j_call v_call clone_size d_call cdr3_nt cdr3_aa
TRBJ2-1 TRBV11-2 . . TGTGCCAGCAGGCGTGTAGCACGGGATTACAATGAGCAGTTCTTC CASRRVARDYNEQFF
TRBJ2-1 TRBV7-9 . . TGTGCCAGCAGCTTAGTCCACCAGTCCCTGGGGGGCAATGAGCAGTTCTTC CASSLVHQSLGGNEQFF
TRBJ1-4 TRBV5-1 . . TGCGCCAGCAGCCCACAGGGCTTCTTTGAAAAACTGTTTTTT CASSPQGFFEKLFF
TRBJ2-1 TRBV2 . TRBD2 TGTGCCAGCAATCCTAGCGGGGCCTATCGCTACAATGAGCAGTTCTTC CASNPSGAYRYNEQFF
TRBJ2-7 TRBV25-1 . . TGTGCCAGCGTCTCGGAAATTACCTACGAGCAGTACTTC CASVSEITYEQYF
TRBJ2-7 TRBV28 . . TGTGCCAGCAGTTCCTGGGCTACCTACGAGCAGTACTTC CASSSWATYEQYF
TRBJ1-3 TRBV2 . . TGTGCCAGCAGTGACCATTCTGGAAACACCATATATTTT CASSDHSGNTIYF
TRBJ2-7 TRBV5-1 . TRBD2 TGCGCCAGCAGCTTCCTAGCGGTCTCCTACGAGCAGTACTTC CASSFLAVSYEQYF
TRBJ2-3 TRBV6-1 . . TGTGCCAGCAGTGAAGAGGTAGGGAACACAGATACGCAGTATTTT CASSEEVGNTDTQYF
TRBJ2-7 TRBV29-1 . . TGCAGCGTTTACCTACATGGCCCCGGGGCTTACGAGCAGTACTTC CSVYLHGPGAYEQYF
TRBJ1-5 TRBV10-2 . . TGCGCCAGCAGTGAGCGGGGGGTTACGGGCAATCAGCCCCAGCATTTT CASSERGVTGNQPQHF
TRBJ2-7 TRBV6-1 . TRBD1 TGTGCCAGCACTATGTTACAGGGGGACTCCTACGAGCAGTACTTC CASTMLQGDSYEQYF
TRBJ2-1 TRBV2 . TRBD2 TGTGCCAGCAGGGGCGTGAATAGCGGGAGAGGGATCAATGAGCAGTTCTTC CASRGVNSGRGINEQFF
TRBJ2-5 TRBV18 . . TGTGCCAGCTCACCACCGACGGTCGAGGAGCAGTACTTC CASSPPTVEEQYF
TRBJ1-4 TRBV5-1 . . TGCGCCAGCAGCTTGGTCGGAGAGAATGAAAAACTGTTTTTT CASSLVGENEKLFF
TRBJ2-7 TRBV5-1 . TRBD1 TGCGCCAGCAGCTCGCAAACAGGGGGCGCGCGTATAGGCGAGCAGTACTTC CASSSQTGGARIGEQYF
TRBJ2-7 TRBV11-2 . TRBD2 TGTGCCAGCAGCACCAGACTTGCGGGAGCCGGCGAGCAGTACTTC CASSTRLAGAGEQYF
TRBJ2-7 TRBV27 . TRBD1 TGTGCCAGCAGTTCAACCGGACAGGGATGGTACGAGCAGTACTTC CASSSTGQGWYEQYF
TRBJ2-3 TRBV5-1 . TRBD2 TGCGCCAGCAGCCCGGGACTAGATCTTTCTGATACGCAGTATTTT CASSPGLDLSDTQYF
TRBJ1-6 TRBV7-9 . . TGTGCCAGCACTTCCACGGGGACTGGTAATTCACCCCTCCACTTT CASTSTGTGNSPLHF
TRBJ2-4 TRBV6-7 . . TGTGCCAGCAGTTACCGAAAGGACTGCGCCATTCAGTACTTC CASSYRKDCAIQYF
TRBJ2-7 TRBV5-8 . TRBD1 TGTGCCAGCAGCGGAAGACAGGGCATACCCTACGAGCAGTACTTC CASSGRQGIPYEQYF
TRBJ2-7 TRBV10-3 . TRBD2 TGTGCCATCAGGGGACTAGCGGGAGTCGAAGAGCAGTACTTC CAIRGLAGVEEQYF
TRBJ2-7 TRBV2 once . TGTGCCAGCAGTGGGACCCGGGAGATGGGGGAGCAGTACTTC CASSGTREMGEQYF
TRBJ2-1 TRBV28 . . TGTGCCAGCAGTTCGACTCCGGGACGGTCCTACAATGAGCAGTTCTTC CASSSTPGRSYNEQFF
TRBJ2-5 TRBV28 . TRBD2 TGTGCCAGCAGTTCCCGGACTAGCGTGGAGACCCAGTACTTC CASSSRTSVETQYF
TRBJ2-5 TRBV5-1 once . TGCGCCAGCAGCTTGGCTGTCGGGAGTGCAGAGACCCAGTACTTC CASSLAVGSAETQYF
TRBJ2-3 TRBV5-1 . TRBD2 TGCGCCAGCAGCTTGTTAGCGGGGCGCACAGATACGCAGTATTTT CASSLLAGRTDTQYF
TRBJ1-6 TRBV28 . TRBD1 TGTGCCAGCACTGGACAGGGACATTCACCCCTCCACTTT CASTGQGHSPLHF
TRBJ2-5 TRBV7-6 once TRBD2 TGTGCCAGCAGGCCACTGGCGGGAGACGGAAAGACCCAGTACTTC CASRPLAGDGKTQYF
TRBJ2-3 TRBV5-1 . . TGCGCCAGCGCGGGGGCTAGTGTCGATAGGACAGATACGCAGTATTTT CASAGASVDRTDTQYF
TRBJ2-5 TRBV4-1 once TRBD2 TGTGCCAGCAACCCTCGGGAGGGGGAGGAGACCCAGTACTTC CASNPREGEETQYF
TRBJ2-7 TRBV14 . . TGTGCCAGCAGCCGGATCGGGACTGTAGCCTACGAGCAGTACTTC CASSRIGTVAYEQYF
TRBJ1-2 TRBV7-3 . TRBD1 TGTGCCAGCAGCCGGACAGGGGGACCTAACTATGGCTACACCTTC CASSRTGGPNYGYTF
TRBJ1-1 TRBV11-2 . . TGTGCCAGCAGCTTAGACCGCCGGGCCACTGAAGCTTTCTTT CASSLDRRATEAFF
TRBJ1-1 TRBV28 . . TGTGCCAGCAGTACAGACGGCACGGTTCCAAACACTGAAGCTTTCTTT CASSTDGTVPNTEAFF
TRBJ2-1 TRBV19 . . TGTGCCAGTAGTACACAGGGTCGTGAGCAGTTCTTC CASSTQGREQFF
TRBJ1-5 TRBV10-2 . . TGCGCCAGCAGAATAGATATTAACAATCAGCCCCAGCATTTT CASRIDINNQPQHF
TRBJ1-2 TRBV28 . . TGTGCCAGCAGTTCGACAGACTATGGCTACACCTTC CASSSTDYGYTF
TRBJ2-7 TRBV11-3 . . TGTGCCAGCAGTAGTCAGGGGCAGGCAAACGAGCAGTACTTC CASSSQGQANEQYF
TRBJ2-5 TRBV19 . . TGTGCCAGTAGTATAGTGGGGGCCGAAGAGACCCAGTACTTC CASSIVGAEETQYF
TRBJ2-7 TRBV10-2 . TRBD2 TGCGCCAGCAGTGGGGGGACTAGCGGGACCTACGAGCAGTACTTC CASSGGTSGTYEQYF
TRBJ1-5 TRBV2 . . TGTGCCAGCAGTAGAGAACAGATCAATCAGCCCCAGCATTTT CASSREQINQPQHF
TRBJ2-7 TRBV2 . TRBD2 TGTGCCAGCAGCCCAGGACTAGCGGACCCATCCTACGAGCAGTACTTC CASSPGLADPSYEQYF
TRBJ2-1 TRBV28 once . TGTGCCAGCTTACCACGGACTGGGAGAGGAGGGAACTCCTACAATGAGCAGTTCTTC CASLPRTGRGGNSYNEQFF